The 21 T cell receptor beta chains below all came from one sample that was sequenced in a study of T-cell reconstitution after alpha-beta-depleted transplantation in children. Library preparation (for TCRbeta) was performed with unique molecular identifiers. TCRdb used MiXCR to reprocess the PCR reads, holding one entry per CDR3 protein. The repertoire holds about 640,000 distinct CDR3 sequences, with 16% as singletons. The sequenced sample was PBMCs from the stem cell graft donor, obtained from the stem cell graft. All receptors derive from a human donor who donated a stem cell graft to a child with acute myeloid leukemia.

This clonotype was seen repeatedly, ten times or more. The CDR3 protein is CASSPKDDRGGSTEAFF. The CDR3 DNA reads TGCGCCAGCAGTCCAAAAGATGACAGGGGAGGAAGCACTGAAGCTTTCTTT. The chain is built from TRBV10-2 and TRBJ1-1; 8 bases map to TRBD1. This CDR3 has 17 residues. V was clipped by 5 bases and J by 4 bases; unmatched bases: 15. The germline V gene encodes CDR1 WSHSY and CDR2 SAAADI.

The sample holds many counts of this clonotype. This rearrangement joins TRBV29-1 to TRBJ2-1; perhaps TRBD2 as D (5 bases). Trimming took off 1 base at V and 8 bases at J, with 21 bases between the two ends. Germline values: CDR1 SQVTM, CDR2 ANQGSEA. The CDR3 extends over 16 amino acids. In DNA, the CDR3 is TGCAGCGTTGAAGGTGTTCGGTTGGGAGCGAACGATGAGCAGTTCTTC. Protein sequence: CSVEGVRLGANDEQFF.

The chain links TRBV7-9 to TRBJ2-7; tentatively, D is TRBD1 (6 bases). V was clipped by 5 bases and J by 5 bases, with 10 bases between them. The CDR3 loop spans 12 amino acids. The germline V gene has CDR1 SEHNR and CDR2 FQNEAQ (reference sequence). The CDR3 bases are TGTGCCAGCAGCGCGAACAGGGACGAGCAGTACTTC. It is translated as CASSANRDEQYF.

This clonotype was counted at least ten times. The chain carries TRBV25-1 and TRBJ2-3; D may be TRBD1 (5 bases). The germline V gene encodes CDR1 MGHDK and CDR2 SYGVNS. The CDR3 consists of 13 residues. Trimming shortened V by 8 bases and J by 5 bases, and 14 bases separated the two germline ends. CDR3 nucleotide sequence: TGTGCCAGCCAAGGCCCAGGGAAAGATACGCAGTATTTT. It codes for CASQGPGKDTQYF. Full variable domain (rest looked up from reference TRBV25-1 and TRBJ2-3): EADIYQTPRYLVIGTGKKITLECSQTMGHDKMYWYQQDPGMELHLIHYSYGVNSTEKGDLSSESTVSRIRTEHFPLTLESARPSHTSQYLCASQGPGKDTQYFGPGTRLTVL.

Concerning this clonotype: With a much larger clone just one base away, this may be a read error. The V call is TRBV10-3, the J call TRBJ2-3; 8 bases line up with TRBD1. This CDR3 is 15 amino acids long. The germline V gene encodes CDR1 ENHRY and CDR2 SYGVKD. V shed 7 bases, J shed 0 bases, and the junction held 6 bases outside the gene matches. This CDR3 is CAIKIDRGSTDTQYF. The CDR3 nucleotides are TGTGCCATCAAGATCGACAGGGGCAGCACAGATACGCAGTATTTT.

This clonotype was counted between two and nine times. The V gene is TRBV12-3 or TRBV12-4, the J gene TRBJ2-2; possibly TRBD1 for D (5 bases). The CDR3 runs 14 residues. The V and J ends lost 5 bases and 4 bases respectively, with 11 bases between them. The CDR3 coding sequence is TGTGCCAGCAGTCTTACAGGTCCCACCGGGGAGCTGTTTTTT. Amino acids: CASSLTGPTGELFF.

This clonotype has just a few counts. This chain links TRBV12-3 or TRBV12-4 with TRBJ2-3, with 9 bases that match TRBD2. The CDR3 is 16 residues long. Trimming cost V 3 bases and J 3 bases; bases outside gene matches: 7. The CDR3 nucleotides read TGTGCCAGCAGTTTCAGCGGGGGGTATGAAACAGATACGCAGTATTTT. This codes for CASSFSGGYETDTQYF.

This clonotype was counted between two and nine times. The chain recombines TRBV4-3 with TRBJ2-1; D possibly corresponds to TRBD2 (5 bases). Per germline, CDR1 LGHNA and CDR2 YSLEER. V was clipped by 0 bases and J by 12 bases, with 15 bases between them. This CDR3 comprises 14 residues. This chain's CDR3 is CASSQDGNRVTQFF. The CDR3 DNA follows: TGCGCCAGCAGCCAAGACGGGAATAGAGTCACGCAGTTCTTC.

In its sample, this clonotype was seen a few times. The chain is built from TRBV4-1 and TRBJ1-1; D is uncertain. V was cut by 6 bases and J by 0 bases, with 14 bases left in between. The germline CDR1 and CDR2 sequences are MGHRA and YSYEKL. This CDR3 is 15 amino acids long. CDR3 nucleotide sequence: TGCGCCAGCAGATGGGTACTAGGGATGAACACTGAAGCTTTCTTT. Residues: CASRWVLGMNTEAFF.

This clonotype came up many times. The chain combines TRBV20-1 with TRBJ1-2, with D perhaps matching TRBD1 (5 bases). This CDR3 is built from 14 residues. V lost 1 base, J lost 2 bases, and 11 bases lay in between. Germline CDR1 is DFQATT and CDR2 is SNEGSKA (reference sequence). In DNA, the CDR3 is TGCAGTGCTAGAGTTCAGACAGAGAACTATGGCTACACCTTC. Its protein product is CSARVQTENYGYTF.

This clonotype has only a few counts. The rearrangement links TRBV12-3 or TRBV12-4 to TRBJ2-4, with TRBD1 as a possible D gene (5 bases). This CDR3 comprises 14 residues. The ends were cut back, 2 bases at V and 3 bases at J, with 8 bases in the middle. CDR3 in amino acids: CASSLYQGKNIQYF. The CDR3 coding sequence is TGTGCCAGCAGTTTATATCAGGGCAAAAACATTCAGTACTTC.

The sample holds many counts of this clonotype. The V call is TRBV20-1, the J call TRBJ2-7, with 8 bases aligning to TRBD1. CDR3 length: 13 residues. After removal of 6 bases from V and 3 bases from J, the junction contained 7 bases not matched to a gene. The germline V gene encodes CDR1 DFQATT and CDR2 SNEGSKA (reference sequence). The DNA for the CDR3 is TGCAGTGCCACACAGGACAGGGACTACGAGCAGTACGTC. Translation: CSATQDRDYEQYV.

This clonotype was found many times. The chain uses TRBV10-3 and TRBJ2-2, with D unresolved. The CDR3 runs to 15 residues. The V and J ends lost 0 bases and 8 bases respectively, with 13 bases between them. The germline gives CDR1 ENHRY, CDR2 SYGVKD. The CDR3 sequence: CAISESTTSSGELFF. The CDR3, as DNA: TGTGCCATCAGTGAGTCGACGACGTCGAGTGGGGAGCTGTTTTTT.

This clonotype has at least ten counts. The chain's CDR3 is CSARDGGSYEQYF. CDR3 in DNA: TGCAGTGCTAGAGACGGCGGTTCCTACGAGCAGTACTTC. This chain connects TRBV20-1 to TRBJ2-7, with D hard to call. Germline lookup yields CDR1 DFQATT and CDR2 SNEGSKA (reference sequence). V was clipped by 0 bases and J by 1 base, with 7 bases between them. The CDR3 contains 13 residues.

This clonotype was counted many times. The chain employs TRBV20-1 and TRBJ1-1; tentative D call: TRBD1 (5 bases). This CDR3 region has 13 residues. V shed 1 base and J shed 3 bases, with 9 bases lying between them. Germline CDR1 DFQATT, CDR2 SNEGSKA (reference sequence). DNA of the CDR3: TGCAGTGCTAGAGGTGTGGGGCACACTGAAGCTTTCTTT. This codes for CSARGVGHTEAFF.

This sequence joins TRBV6-2 or TRBV6-3 and TRBJ2-5; no reliable D call. Between the trimmed V and J ends, which lost 0 bases and 9 bases, there was a span of 11 bases. CDR1 MNHEY and CDR2 SVGEGT come from the germline V gene. This CDR3 has 13 residues. The CDR3 loop is CASSYSIVGPQYF. DNA for the CDR3: TGTGCCAGCAGTTACTCAATCGTTGGACCCCAGTACTTC.

The chain has TRBV6-5 and TRBJ2-2; 16 nucleotides line up with TRBD2. The CDR3 is 17 amino acids. Trimming cost V 0 bases and J 6 bases; bases outside gene matches: 1. CDR1 MNHEY and CDR2 SVGAGI come from the germline V gene. The CDR3 DNA sequence: TGTGCCAGCAGTTACTCGGGACTAGCGGGGGGGGCCGGGGAGCTGTTTTTT. Protein sequence: CASSYSGLAGGAGELFF.

V is TRBV6-2 or TRBV6-3 and J is TRBJ2-2; 7 bases agree with TRBD2. V lost 3 bases to trimming and J lost 1 base; unmatched junction nucleotides: 2. In germline, CDR1 is MNHEY, CDR2 SVGEGT. This CDR3 is 15 amino acids long. CDR3: CASSYGGGNTGELFF. As DNA, the CDR3 is TGTGCCAGCAGTTATGGCGGGGGGAACACCGGGGAGCTGTTTTTT.

This clonotype was recorded many times. The V and J genes are TRBV29-1 and TRBJ1-2, with TRBD1 as a possible D gene (6 bases). V lost 5 bases and J lost 6, with 10 bases in between. This CDR3 has 11 amino acids. The germline CDR1 and CDR2 sequences are SQVTM and ANQGSEA. The CDR3 DNA follows: TGCAGCGTTACACAGGGCAATGGCTACACCTTC. It specifies CSVTQGNGYTF.

The table lists this clonotype with a few counts. The chain joins TRBV7-9 to TRBJ2-3, with D maybe TRBD2 (5 bases). Looked up from germline, CDR1 is SEHNR and CDR2 is FQNEAQ (reference sequence). Trimming left V 5 bases short and J 6 bases short, with 15 bases between. This CDR3 contains 14 residues. Here the CDR3 DNA reads TGTGCCAGCAGCCCAACCGATGGAGGTGATACGCAGTATTTT. Encoded protein: CASSPTDGGDTQYF.

The V call is TRBV6-1, the J call TRBJ2-7; D is undetermined. The CDR3 runs 15 residues. The germline gives CDR1 MNHNS, CDR2 SASEGT. Trimming shortened V by 5 bases and J by 5 bases, and 19 bases separated the two germline ends. This chain's CDR3 is CASSRIDGPRDEQYV. The CDR3 DNA sequence: TGTGCCAGCAGTCGAATTGACGGGCCAAGGGACGAGCAGTACGTC.